This is a list of T cell receptor beta chains from one sample in a study of T cells in Graves' hyperthyroidism and ophthalmopathy. TCRdb ran MiXCR on the multiplex PCR reads and lists one entry per CDR3 protein. The data show about 770,000 distinct CDR3 sequences, around 20% seen once. The sequenced material came from blood. These receptors were taken from a woman between 45 and 65 years old with Graves' hyperthyroidism that later progressed to Graves' ophthalmopathy. Both conserved end residues are part of each CDR3.

v_gene: TRBV6-2/TRBV6-3; j_gene: TRBJ2-5; CDR3aa: CASSYSTSYQETQYF
v_gene: TRBV7-9; j_gene: TRBJ2-1; CDR3aa: CASSTNLQGYEQFF
v_gene: TRBV30; j_gene: TRBJ2-2; CDR3aa: CAWSETATGELFF
v_gene: TRBV2; j_gene: TRBJ2-5; CDR3aa: CASSGGTGTRETQYF
v_gene: TRBV6-2/TRBV6-3; j_gene: TRBJ2-1; CDR3aa: CAISTRAYNEQFF
v_gene: TRBV20-1; j_gene: TRBJ1-2; CDR3aa: CSARGDRGYYGYTF
v_gene: TRBV2; j_gene: TRBJ2-1; CDR3aa: CASSEGQSGSYNEQFF
v_gene: TRBV12-3/TRBV12-4; j_gene: TRBJ2-7; CDR3aa: CASSLVFRGYEQYF
v_gene: TRBV5-1; j_gene: TRBJ2-7; CDR3aa: CASSPVGSGPYEQYF
v_gene: TRBV30; j_gene: TRBJ2-5; CDR3aa: CAWSPGVGSGETQYF
v_gene: TRBV12-3/TRBV12-4; j_gene: TRBJ2-3; CDR3aa: CASGGSGGPETAQYF
v_gene: TRBV5-1; j_gene: TRBJ1-6; CDR3aa: CASSDESSYNSPLHF
v_gene: TRBV20-1; j_gene: TRBJ1-4; CDR3aa: CSASDTGARANEKLFF
v_gene: TRBV6-1; j_gene: TRBJ2-2; CDR3aa: CASSGQGPAGTGELFF
v_gene: TRBV5-5; j_gene: TRBJ1-6; CDR3aa: CASSLWGGTGSPLHF
v_gene: TRBV7-6; j_gene: TRBJ2-3; CDR3aa: CASKSPSGDTQYF
v_gene: TRBV28; j_gene: TRBJ2-3; CDR3aa: CASSLQDNVVADTQYF
v_gene: TRBV4-3; j_gene: TRBJ2-1; CDR3aa: CASSQGTGDEQFF
v_gene: TRBV5-4; j_gene: TRBJ2-7; CDR3aa: CASSSTRYEQYF
v_gene: TRBV2; j_gene: TRBJ2-5; CDR3aa: CASSSGTGGVGETQYF
v_gene: TRBV25-1; j_gene: TRBJ2-7; CDR3aa: CASSEELTPYEQYF
v_gene: TRBV30; j_gene: TRBJ2-7; CDR3aa: CAWRPSGVYEQYF
v_gene: TRBV4-1; j_gene: TRBJ1-4; CDR3aa: CASSLGTGANEKLFF
v_gene: TRBV3-1; j_gene: TRBJ2-4; CDR3aa: CASSPGGAKNIQYF
v_gene: TRBV7-6; j_gene: TRBJ1-1; CDR3aa: CASSSARQGVVEAFF
v_gene: TRBV5-1; j_gene: TRBJ2-1; CDR3aa: CASRQDYDEQFF
v_gene: TRBV27; j_gene: TRBJ1-1; CDR3aa: CASSLYPDWENTEAFF
v_gene: TRBV7-9; j_gene: TRBJ2-3; CDR3aa: CASSLGPGGGHTDTQYF
v_gene: TRBV24-1; j_gene: TRBJ2-1; CDR3aa: CATSDPDRGDEQFF
v_gene: TRBV29-1; j_gene: TRBJ2-7; CDR3aa: CSGDRGGEQYF
v_gene: TRBV3-1; j_gene: TRBJ1-1; CDR3aa: CAAVRATEAFF
v_gene: TRBV5-4; j_gene: TRBJ2-1; CDR3aa: CASSLAFSGGAGNEQFF
v_gene: TRBV10-3; j_gene: TRBJ2-7; CDR3aa: CAISDPAQSYEQYF
v_gene: TRBV2; j_gene: TRBJ2-1; CDR3aa: CASNLPQGYNEQFF
v_gene: TRBV9; j_gene: TRBJ2-7; CDR3aa: CASSAPGTESYEQYF
v_gene: TRBV6-1; j_gene: TRBJ2-2; CDR3aa: CASSLRLAGGWTGELFF
v_gene: TRBV5-6; j_gene: TRBJ2-7; CDR3aa: CASTIGEYEQYF
v_gene: TRBV2; j_gene: TRBJ2-2; CDR3aa: CASPPGSTGELFF
v_gene: TRBV7-9; j_gene: TRBJ1-2; CDR3aa: CASSLVSDFYGYTF
v_gene: TRBV7-3; j_gene: TRBJ2-3; CDR3aa: CASRDRGLHTDTQYF
v_gene: TRBV6-5; j_gene: TRBJ2-7; CDR3aa: CASSYGAPVSYEQYF
v_gene: TRBV6-2/TRBV6-3; j_gene: TRBJ1-6; CDR3aa: CATARGSPLHF
v_gene: TRBV6-9; j_gene: TRBJ1-1; CDR3aa: CASSYLRGPAFF
v_gene: TRBV5-1; j_gene: TRBJ1-4; CDR3aa: CASSTGQGEKLFF
v_gene: TRBV6-1; j_gene: TRBJ2-7; CDR3aa: CASPTDTRTKNYEQYF
v_gene: TRBV7-8; j_gene: TRBJ1-2; CDR3aa: CASSLGFRQSGGYTF